A selection of T cell receptor beta chains follows, all from one sample in a study of CXCR3-negative and CXCR3-positive naive CD8 T cells. With the 5' RACE reads reprocessed, TCRdb shows one record per CDR3 protein and no DNA. Here the sample table reports around 41,000 distinct CDR3 sequences. The sequencing sample was made of memory CD8+ T cells from blood. All receptors come from a human donor in good health. Some clones in this sample may be carry-over from other donors' samples. Each CDR3 is given with its conserved first and last residue. The order of the fields is J gene, V gene, CDR3 protein.

>TRBJ2-7|TRBV7-2
CASSLGDISYEQYF
>TRBJ2-5|TRBV28
CASSLVLMSGEETQYF
>TRBJ1-6|TRBV27
CASRHSQGNSPLHF
>TRBJ2-3|TRBV29-1
CSVLDPREDTQYF
>TRBJ1-1|TRBV18
CASSPFPEAFF
>TRBJ2-2|TRBV12-3/TRBV12-4
CASTRPQGFAGELFF
>TRBJ2-7|TRBV28
CASSPVATFSYEQYF
>TRBJ1-5|TRBV28
CASSLSLSNQPQHF
>TRBJ2-7|TRBV28
CASSLQGTYEQYF
>TRBJ1-1|TRBV7-9
CASSLGLGMNTEAFF
>TRBJ2-1|TRBV12-5
CASGLVVGLYNEQFF
>TRBJ1-4|TRBV20-1
CSARTGTNEKLFF
>TRBJ1-1|TRBV29-1
CSVRVFVGDTEAFF
>TRBJ2-3|TRBV4-3
CASSQDRTESSTDTQYF
>TRBJ1-1|TRBV3-1
CASSFGGPRTEAFF
>TRBJ2-1|TRBV7-2
CASSYPLAGANYNEQFF
>TRBJ2-7|TRBV7-2
CASSLGALTGSYEQYF
>TRBJ1-1|TRBV20-1
CSANEYAEAFF
>TRBJ2-7|TRBV7-2
CASRHWGGASYEQYF
>TRBJ2-7|TRBV15
CATSRDRGASEQYF
>TRBJ2-5|TRBV27
CASSVRDRGLETQYF
>TRBJ2-3|TRBV28
CASLVAGGRDTQYF
>TRBJ1-5|TRBV20-1
CSARDHPGWEGGGWPQHF
>TRBJ1-4|TRBV6-5
CASSPNTWEKLFF
>TRBJ2-7|TRBV28
CASSPAGQVSSEQYF
>TRBJ2-5|TRBV29-1
CSATGGQEDQETQYF
>TRBJ1-5|TRBV4-3
CASSRNQGSHQPQHF
>TRBJ2-4|TRBV7-9
CASSDSVAKNIQYF
>TRBJ2-7|TRBV19
CASSILLGREQYF
>TRBJ2-1|TRBV7-9
CASSLVRGGSAEQFF
>TRBJ2-4|TRBV5-5
CASSLISDIQYF
>TRBJ2-1|TRBV7-8
CASSSGMVGEQFF